Following are 30 T cell receptor beta chains from one sample sequenced in a study of blood T cell repertoires in COVID-19. Sequencing was performed with immunoSEQ multiplex PCR; in TCRdb, only in-frame clones are kept and a portion is missing. The sample shows 100,000 to 150,000 clones, more than 75% of them seen only once. Sequencing was done on a sample of peripheral blood. These receptors all stem from a man aged 50-59 years with active COVID-19.

This clone was counted once. The V call is TRBV10-3, the J call TRBJ1-3, with TRBD1 matching 10 bases. There are 16 residues in the CDR3. Germline V CDR1 and CDR2: ENHRY, SYGVKD. J gave up 3 bases and V 3 bases, and 5 bases lay outside the gene matches. The CDR3 coding sequence is TGTGCCATCAGTGATCCCGGACAGGGGGTTGGAAACACCATATATTTT. Its protein is CAISDPGQGVGNTIYF.

The chain couples TRBV11-2 to TRBJ1-2; a possible D gene is TRBD1 (5 bases). Trimming took 5 bases from V and 3 from J, leaving 16 bases between them. The CDR3 loop spans 15 amino acids. The germline V gene encodes CDR1 SGHAT and CDR2 FQNNGV. In nucleotides, the CDR3 is TGTGCCAGCAGCCCCGGGACTCGGGTGGACTATGGCTACACCTTC. Its translation: CASSPGTRVDYGYTF. The whole variable domain, remainder taken from reference TRBV11-2 and TRBJ1-2, is EAGVAQSPRYKIIEKRQSVAFWCNPISGHATLYWYQQILGQGPKLLIQFQNNGVVDDSQLPKDRFSAERLKGVDSTLKIQPAKLEDSAVYLCASSPGTRVDYGYTFGSGTRLTVV.

This chain joins TRBV5-4 and TRBJ2-1; 7 nucleotides match TRBD1. V lost 5 bases to trimming and J lost 8 bases; unmatched junction nucleotides: 13. Germline assignment: CDR1 SGHNT and CDR2 YYREEE (reference sequence). The CDR3 spans 15 residues. The CDR3 DNA is TGTGCCAGCAGGACCTTTGGCAGGGGGATATATGAGCAGTTCTTC. It yields the protein CASRTFGRGIYEQFF.

The rearrangement joins TRBV3-1 (or the pseudogene TRBV3-2) to TRBJ1-3; possible D gene TRBD1, 5 bases. Germline CDR1 reads LGHDT; CDR2 reads YNNKEL (reference sequence). Trimming shortened V by 4 bases and J by 2 bases, and 12 bases separated the two germline ends. The CDR3 is 15 amino acids. The CDR3: CASSLVGGAGNTIYF. CDR3 bases: TGTGCCAGCAGCCTCGTTGGGGGGGCTGGAAACACCATATATTTT.

The rearrangement links TRBV10-3 to TRBJ2-1; 14 bases line up with TRBD2. With 6 bases clipped from V and 8 bases from J, the junction kept 6 bases outside the gene matches. The CDR3 covers 15 residues. Germline V lookup: CDR1 ENHRY, CDR2 SYGVKD. In DNA form, the CDR3 reads TGTGCCATCAGGGCCGGGACTAGCGGGGGCGATGAGCAGTTCTTC. Translating gives CAIRAGTSGGDEQFF.

The V gene is TRBV20-1, the J gene TRBJ1-2, with TRBD1 identical over 8 bases. Losses at the gene ends were 8 bases for V and 4 bases for J; bases not matched to a gene: 3. The CDR3 is 11 residues long. Germline CDR1 DFQATT, CDR2 SNEGSKA (reference sequence). This chain's CDR3 is CSSDRGYGYTF. The DNA for the CDR3 is TGCAGTTCAGACAGGGGCTATGGCTACACCTTC.

This clone was observed once. This chain uses TRBV29-1 with TRBJ2-1; TRBD2 aligns across 15 bases. The J segment lost 5 bases and the V segment lost 7 bases, leaving 9 bases of the junction unmatched. Germline V lookup: CDR1 SQVTM, CDR2 ANQGSEA. CDR3 length equals 16 residues. CDR3 region: CSATGLAGGTNNEQFF. The CDR3 bases are TGCAGCGCTACGGGACTAGCGGGGGGCACAAACAATGAGCAGTTCTTC.

This clone was recorded only once. The gene calls are TRBV19 and TRBJ2-3; D is perhaps TRBD2 (7 bases). Deletions cut 10 bases from V and 2 bases from J, with 16 bases between. This CDR3 has 14 amino acids. CDR1 and CDR2 from the germline V gene are LNHDA and SQIVND (reference sequence). CDR3 DNA: TGTGCCATCCGCGCGGGGGACACCACAGATACGCAGTATTTT. This translates into CAIRAGDTTDTQYF.

The chain uses TRBV10-1 and TRBJ2-5; 11 bases align to TRBD2. This CDR3 has 15 residues. V shed 6 bases, J shed 4 bases, and the junction held 7 bases outside the gene matches. Germline CDR1 and CDR2: WNHNN and SYGVQD (reference sequence). The CDR3 is CASSPGGTSGETQYF. The DNA of the CDR3 is TGCGCCAGCAGCCCCGGGGGGACTAGCGGAGAGACCCAGTACTTC.

This chain joins TRBV5-1 and TRBJ2-1; possibly TRBD2 for D (6 bases). Germline CDR1 reads SGHRS; CDR2 reads YFSETQ. V was cut by 4 bases and J by 6 bases, with 20 bases left in between. This CDR3 is built from 16 residues. The CDR3 region has the DNA TGCGCCAGCAGCCCCCGTGTCGGGGAGGAGGGCAATGAGCAGTTCTTC. Its translation: CASSPRVGEEGNEQFF.

The rearrangement uses TRBV21-1 and TRBJ2-1; the D call TRBD2 from the table was never checked on the DNA. TRBV21-1 is reported as a pseudogene. CDR3 length: 21 residues. CDR3 DNA sequence: TGTGCCAGCAGCAAAGGAGGCGGGGGGCCCTACTCCTTATTCTCCTACAATGAGCAGTTCTTC. It codes for CASSKGGGGPYSLFSYNEQFF.

The chain employs TRBV29-1 and TRBJ2-2; perhaps TRBD1 as D (7 bases). Germline CDR1 is SQVTM and CDR2 is ANQGSEA. The CDR3 loop spans 15 amino acids. V lost 6 bases to trimming and J lost 2 bases, with 16 bases between them. The CDR3 reads CSVSRGTANTGELFF. The CDR3 DNA sequence: TGCAGCGTCTCCCGGGGGACAGCCAACACCGGGGAGCTGTTTTTT.

This rearrangement joins TRBV19 to TRBJ2-2; TRBD2 matches 10 bases. Germline-derived CDR1 and CDR2 are LNHDA and SQIVND (reference sequence). This CDR3 has 15 residues. V dropped 3 bases and J dropped 6; count of bases not matched to a gene: 4. This chain's CDR3 is CASSIAAGGAGELFF. CDR3 DNA sequence: TGTGCCAGTAGTATCGCAGCGGGAGGGGCCGGGGAGCTGTTTTTT.

The chain combines TRBV11-2 with TRBJ2-2, with TRBD1 matching 7 bases. CDR1 and CDR2 from the germline V gene are SGHAT and FQNNGV. This CDR3 has 16 amino acids. V dropped 7 bases and J dropped 0; count of bases not matched to a gene: 8. The CDR3 sequence is CASIDRERPNTGELFF. The CDR3 nucleotides read TGTGCCAGCATCGACAGGGAACGGCCGAACACCGGGGAGCTGTTTTTT.

The gene calls are TRBV20-1 and TRBJ1-2, with 9 bases lining up with TRBD1. V lost 3 bases and J lost 8; bases outside the gene matches: 13. This CDR3 has 15 amino acids. Germline values: CDR1 DFQATT, CDR2 SNEGSKA (reference sequence). The CDR3 region has the DNA TGCAGTGCTAGTGTTTCAGGACAGGGGACGGGGGGCTACACCTTC. This gives the protein CSASVSGQGTGGYTF.

This chain uses TRBV6-1 with TRBJ1-2, with a tentative D call TRBD1 (6 bases). Germline CDR1 MNHNS, CDR2 SASEGT. The CDR3 runs to 17 residues. The ends were cut back, 0 bases at V and 2 bases at J, with 16 bases in the middle. The CDR3 spells CASSEALRTGINYGYTF. The DNA of the CDR3 is TGTGCCAGCAGTGAAGCGCTTCGTACAGGGATCAACTATGGCTACACCTTC.

The chain carries TRBV2 and TRBJ1-2, with 8 positions matching TRBD1. The V segment lost 7 bases and the J segment 2 bases; nucleotides outside the gene matches: 3. Germline V gene sequence: CDR1 SNHLY, CDR2 FYNNEI. The CDR3 spans 13 residues. In DNA form, the CDR3 reads TGTGCCAGCACCCGGGACAGGAACTATGGCTACACCTTC. It encodes CASTRDRNYGYTF.

V gene TRBV6-6 combines with J gene TRBJ1-5; 8 bases line up with TRBD1. The CDR3 has 16 amino acids. Germline CDR1 and CDR2: MNHNY and SVGAGI (reference sequence). V lost 5 bases, J lost 7 bases, and 13 bases stayed unmatched. CDR3 region: CASSRITQGAGQPQHF. Here the CDR3 DNA reads TGTGCCAGCAGTCGAATAACCCAGGGGGCTGGGCAGCCCCAGCATTTT.

The chain recombines TRBV15 with TRBJ1-1, with 11 bases fitting TRBD1. Germline V gene data show CDR1 as LNHNV and CDR2 as YYDKDF (reference sequence). Germline trimming cut 5 bases from V and 6 bases from J; bases unmatched to any gene: 8. This CDR3 has 15 residues. CDR3 amino acids: CATSPGTGGRAEAFF. The DNA of the CDR3 is TGTGCCACCAGCCCCGGGACAGGGGGTCGTGCTGAAGCTTTCTTT.

About this clone: The junction shows a germline mismatch at one end, possibly a read error. The chain employs TRBV7-2 and TRBJ2-3; maybe TRBD2 (7 bases). The CDR3 is 17 amino acids. CDR1 and CDR2 (germline): SGHTA, FQGNSA. The CDR3 sequence is CASSLVAWGGATNTQYF. The CDR3 DNA reads as TGTGCCAGCAGCTTAGTCGCGTGGGGGGGGGCCACAAATACGCAGTATTTT.

The V and J genes are TRBV7-8 and TRBJ2-7, with 7 bases matching TRBD1. The trim removed 2 bases at V and 1 base at J, leaving 5 bases unmatched. The CDR3 has 15 residues. Germline V gene sequence: CDR1 SGHVS, CDR2 FQNEAQ. The CDR3 loop is CASSLSQDRSYEQYF. CDR3 bases: TGTGCCAGCAGCTTAAGCCAGGACAGGTCCTACGAGCAGTACTTC.

J is TRBJ2-7 and V is TRBV6-2 or TRBV6-3; no reliable D call. The CDR3 totals 12 residues. Germline V CDR1 and CDR2: MNHEY, SVGEGT. V lost 5 bases and J lost 2, with 7 bases in between. The chain's CDR3 is CASSPSTYEQYV. The CDR3 DNA follows: TGTGCCAGCAGTCCATCCACCTACGAGCAGTACGTC.

Concerning this clone: Other DNA sequences in the sample encode the same CDR3. The chain couples TRBV5-1 to TRBJ2-1, with D possibly being TRBD2 (5 bases). V was clipped by 4 bases and J by 0 bases, with 14 bases between them. Per germline, CDR1 SGHRS and CDR2 YFSETQ. The CDR3 has 16 residues. The CDR3 spells CASSPESGSSYNEQFF. For the CDR3, the DNA is TGCGCCAGCAGCCCTGAAAGTGGGAGCTCCTACAATGAGCAGTTCTTC.

This sequence joins TRBV5-1 and TRBJ1-3; 10 nucleotides match TRBD1. From germline, CDR1 is SGHRS and CDR2 YFSETQ. Losses at the gene ends were 0 bases for V and 0 bases for J; bases not matched to a gene: 9. The CDR3 runs 19 residues. The CDR3 DNA reads TGCGCCAGCAGCTTGGGGACAGGGGGTAGCCTCTCCTCTGGAAACACCATATATTTT. This gives the protein CASSLGTGGSLSSGNTIYF.

The CDR3 DNA follows: TGTGCCAGCAGTTTAGTGGTAGAAGAGACCCAGTACTTC. Translation: CASSLVVEETQYF. The chain has TRBV12-3 or TRBV12-4 and TRBJ2-5, with D unclear. Trimming took off 1 base at V and 3 bases at J, with 6 bases between the two ends. The CDR3 is 13 residues long.

This chain uses TRBV7-2 with TRBJ1-1; D remains ambiguous. The V end lost 3 bases, the J end lost 3 bases, and 14 bases lay between the germline ends. This CDR3 has 15 residues. Germline V CDR1 and CDR2: SGHTA, FQGNSA. CDR3: CASSFVSGLDTEAFF. The CDR3 bases are TGTGCCAGCAGCTTTGTCTCCGGACTGGACACTGAAGCTTTCTTT.

The rearrangement joins TRBV12-5 to TRBJ2-7; 7 positions agree with TRBD2. Germline V CDR1 and CDR2: LGHNT, FRNRAP. CDR3 size: 19 residues. CDR3 loop: CVGGDLLEHRTGDSYEQYF. In nucleotides, the CDR3 is TGTGTTGGGGGGGACCTCCTTGAACACCGGACGGGGGACTCCTACGAGCAGTACTTC.

This chain connects TRBV2 to TRBJ2-7; weak D call: TRBD1 (6 bases). Trimming left V 7 bases short and J 2 bases short, with 9 bases between. This CDR3 is built from 12 residues. Germline loops: CDR1 SNHLY, CDR2 FYNNEI. CDR3 DNA sequence: TGTGCCAGCACCGGGACAACCTACGAGCAGTACTTC. As protein: CASTGTTYEQYF.

The V call is TRBV5-5, the J call TRBJ1-1; 9 positions agree with TRBD1. CDR3 length: 16 residues. Germline V gene sequence: CDR1 SGHKS, CDR2 YYEKEE (reference sequence). V was pared by 4 bases and J by 1 base, with 8 bases of the junction left unmatched. The DNA for the CDR3 is TGTGCCAGCAGCGTGGTACAGGGGGCCGGGAACACTGAAGCTTTCTTT. Translating it yields CASSVVQGAGNTEAFF.

The chain carries TRBV18 and TRBJ2-5, with TRBD1 matching 11 bases. After removal of 3 bases from V and 4 bases from J, the junction contained 1 base not matched to a gene. The CDR3 spans 14 residues. Looked up from germline, CDR1 is KGHSH and CDR2 is LQKENI. The CDR3 DNA sequence: TGTGCCAGCTCACCGGGACAGGGGGGAGAGACCCAGTACTTC. Translation: CASSPGQGGETQYF.